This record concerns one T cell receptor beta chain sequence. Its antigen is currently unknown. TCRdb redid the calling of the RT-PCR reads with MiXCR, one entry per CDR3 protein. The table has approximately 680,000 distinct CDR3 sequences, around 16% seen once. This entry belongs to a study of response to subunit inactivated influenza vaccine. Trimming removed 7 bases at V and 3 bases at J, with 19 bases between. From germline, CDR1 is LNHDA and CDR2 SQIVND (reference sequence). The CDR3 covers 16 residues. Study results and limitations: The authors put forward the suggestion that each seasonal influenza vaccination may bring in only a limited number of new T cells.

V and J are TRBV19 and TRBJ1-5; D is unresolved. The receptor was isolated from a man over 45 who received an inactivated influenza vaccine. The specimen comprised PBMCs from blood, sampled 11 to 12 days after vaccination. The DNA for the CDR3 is TGTGCCAGTACGTACGGGATTGTAGGCTTCAATCAGCCCCAGCATTTT. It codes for CASTYGIVGFNQPQHF. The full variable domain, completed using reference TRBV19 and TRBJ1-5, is DGGITQSPKYLFRKEGQNVTLSCEQNLNHDAMYWYRQDPGQGLRLIYYSQIVNDFQKGDIAEGYSVSREKKESFPLTVTSAQKNPTAFYLCASTYGIVGFNQPQHFGDGTRLSIL.